The 2 T cell receptor beta chains listed next were all sequenced from one sample in a study of blood T cell repertoires in COVID-19. This table comes from immunoSEQ multiplex PCR, and its TCRdb copy is limited to in-frame clones, with some not included. The data contain about 160,000 clones, over 75% of them seen just once; the ten biggest clones take up 2.5% to 3%. The sequencing input was peripheral blood. These TCRs come from a man aged 70 or older with acute or convalescent COVID-19.

J is TRBJ1-1 and V is TRBV12-3 or TRBV12-4; D is undetermined. CDR3 length equals 13 residues. The V and J ends lost 3 bases and 4 bases respectively, with 9 bases between them. Here the CDR3 DNA reads TGTGCCAGCAGTTTGGGCACTTTCACTGAAGCTTTCTTT. It yields the protein CASSLGTFTEAFF.

The chain joins TRBV5-5 to TRBJ2-1, with D possibly being TRBD1 (6 bases). The CDR3 consists of 13 residues. Deletions cut 3 bases from V and 7 bases from J, with 11 bases between. CDR1 is SGHKS and CDR2 is YYEKEE in the germline V gene (reference sequence). The CDR3 here is CASSSYTGNEQFF. The CDR3 region has the DNA TGTGCCAGCAGCTCCTATACAGGGAATGAGCAGTTCTTC.